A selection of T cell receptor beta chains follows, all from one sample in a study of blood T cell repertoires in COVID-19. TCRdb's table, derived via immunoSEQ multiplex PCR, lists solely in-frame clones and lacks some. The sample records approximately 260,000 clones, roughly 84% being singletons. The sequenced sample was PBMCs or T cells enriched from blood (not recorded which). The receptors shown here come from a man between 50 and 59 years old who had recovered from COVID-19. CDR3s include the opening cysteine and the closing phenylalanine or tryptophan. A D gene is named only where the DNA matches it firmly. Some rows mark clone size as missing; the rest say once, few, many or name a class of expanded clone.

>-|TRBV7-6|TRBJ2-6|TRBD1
TGTGCCAGCAGCTTAGTAGGGGGCCTTTCGTACTCTGGGGCCAACGTCCTGACTTTC
CASSLVGGLSYSGANVLTF
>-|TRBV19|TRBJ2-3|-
TGTGCCTCCCGCCCCGCGGGATCCACAGATACGCAGTATTTT
CASRPAGSTDTQYF
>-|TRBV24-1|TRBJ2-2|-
TGTGCCACCAATCTGGACAGCCAAAACACCGGGGAGCTGTTTTTT
CATNLDSQNTGELFF
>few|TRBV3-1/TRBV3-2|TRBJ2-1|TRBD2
TGTGCCAGCAGCCAATCTGGTCGGGGGGGCAATGAGCAGTTCTTC
CASSQSGRGGNEQFF
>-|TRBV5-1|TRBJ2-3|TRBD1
TGCGCCAGCAGCTTGGAAGGACAGGGGACAGATACGCAGTATTTT
CASSLEGQGTDTQYF
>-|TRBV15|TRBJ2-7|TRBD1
TGTGCGGCACCTAGGGACAGTGGGTACGAGCAGTACTTC
CAAPRDSGYEQYF
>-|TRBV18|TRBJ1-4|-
TGTGCCAGCTCACCACGGGCGGTGGAGGTGGAAAAACTGTTTTTT
CASSPRAVEVEKLFF
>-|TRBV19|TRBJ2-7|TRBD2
TGTGCCAGTAGTACGGTAGGGCGGGGGGCTGATGAGCAGTACTTC
CASSTVGRGADEQYF
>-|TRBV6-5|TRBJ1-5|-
TGTGCCAGCACCCAGCCGGGAATGGGCAATCAGCCCCAGCATTTT
CASTQPGMGNQPQHF
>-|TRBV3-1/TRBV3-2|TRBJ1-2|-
TGTGCCAGCAGCCTGGGACAAGGTGGGGGTGGCTACACCTTC
CASSLGQGGGGYTF
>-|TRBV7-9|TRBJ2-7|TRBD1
TGTGCCAGCAGCCGAGGGGGCCCCTACGAGCAGTACTTC
CASSRGGPYEQYF
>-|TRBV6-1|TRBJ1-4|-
TGTGCCAGCAGTGAACAGGGGCGGGAAAAACTGTTTTTT
CASSEQGREKLFF
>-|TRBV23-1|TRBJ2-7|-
TGCGCCAGCAGTCAGAAATTTCAGGGGCCCAACCGCATCGGGCAGTACTTC
CASSQKFQGPNRIGQYF
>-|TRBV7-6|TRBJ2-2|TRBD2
TGTGCCAGCAGCTTAGAGGCGAGCGGGGCGGGCACCGGGGAGCTGTTTTTT
CASSLEASGAGTGELFF
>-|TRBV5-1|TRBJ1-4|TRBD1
TGCGCCAGCAGCCGGGGACAGGGGAGCGAAAAACTGTTTTTT
CASSRGQGSEKLFF
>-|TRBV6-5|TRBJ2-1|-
TGTGCCAGCACCCCCTCCGGGCGGGTGGTGCAGTTCTTC
CASTPSGRVVQFF
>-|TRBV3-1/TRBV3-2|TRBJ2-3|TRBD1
TGTGCCAGCAGCCAAACGGAACTCGGACAGGGCGGGGGCACAGATACGCAGTATTTT
CASSQTELGQGGGTDTQYF
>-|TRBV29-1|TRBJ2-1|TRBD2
TGCAGCGTGCCCCTACTCACTAGCGGGGTCTTCTATGAGCAGTTCTTC
CSVPLLTSGVFYEQFF
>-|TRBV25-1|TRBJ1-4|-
TGTGCCAGCAGTGAATCACGACCGGGACTGTTACCAGGGAGACTGTTTTTT
CASSESRPGLLPGRLFF
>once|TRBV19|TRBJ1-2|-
TGTGCCAGTAGCCCAACAGTTCTCTATGGCTACACCTTC
CASSPTVLYGYTF
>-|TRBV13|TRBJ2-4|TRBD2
TGTGCCAGCAGCCCACGACTAGCGGGAAACAAAAACATTCAGTACTTC
CASSPRLAGNKNIQYF
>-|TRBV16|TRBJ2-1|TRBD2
TGTGCCAGCAGCCGACAACTAGCGGGGGATTACAATGAGCAGTTCTTC
CASSRQLAGDYNEQFF
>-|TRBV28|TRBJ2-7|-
TGTGCCAGCAGTTTATCCCTAGCAAAGTACTACTTC
CASSLSLAKYYF
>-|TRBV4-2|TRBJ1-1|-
TGTGCCAGCAGCACCACAGGGTTCGAAACTGAAGCTTTCTTT
CASSTTGFETEAFF
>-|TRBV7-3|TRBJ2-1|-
TGTGCCAGCAGTCCCGGAGGGAGGACCTACAATGAGCAGTTCTTC
CASSPGGRTYNEQFF
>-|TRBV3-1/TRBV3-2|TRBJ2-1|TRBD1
TGTGCCAGCAGCCAATCCCGGGGACAGGGGTACAATGAGCAGTTCTTC
CASSQSRGQGYNEQFF
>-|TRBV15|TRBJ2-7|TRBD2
TGTGCCACCAGCAGAGATGGGGAGGGGCCTCGCGTATACGAGCAGTACTTC
CATSRDGEGPRVYEQYF
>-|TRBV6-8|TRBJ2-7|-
TGTGCCAGCACTCAAAGGGGGACGGATAACGAGCAGTACTTC
CASTQRGTDNEQYF
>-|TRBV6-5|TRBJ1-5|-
TGTGCCAGCAGTTCCCCCTATCAGCCCCAGCATTTT
CASSSPYQPQHF
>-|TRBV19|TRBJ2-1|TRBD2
TGTGCCAGCCACCCCGGGACTAGCCTCAATGAGCAGTTCTTC
CASHPGTSLNEQFF
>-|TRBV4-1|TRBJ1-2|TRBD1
TGCGCCAGCAGACAAACCGGGACAGGGGGCGGCTACACCTTC
CASRQTGTGGGYTF